This TCR beta chain emerged from a study of identical twins. The V and J ends lost 7 bases and 5 bases, in that order; junction bases with no gene match: 15. The CDR3 length is 16 residues. The germline V gene has CDR1 MNHNS and CDR2 SASEGT. TCRdb re-derived calls from the 5' RACE reads in MiXCR, one entry per CDR3 protein. The data show around 490,000 distinct CDR3 sequences, roughly an eighth seen once. This clonotype has a count of ten or more. This same sample was also taken into another study, of yellow fever vaccine responses in identical twins.

This chain joins TRBV6-1 and TRBJ2-5; 8 bases are shared with TRBD1. This TCR was recovered from a woman aged 18 to 35 in good health. Sequencing input: CD4+ T cells sorted from blood. The CDR3 region is CASTPRTGLNFETQYF. The CDR3 bases are TGTGCCAGCACTCCTAGGACAGGGCTGAATTTTGAGACCCAGTACTTC.